These T cell receptor beta chains were read from a single sample in a study of Ad26.COV2.S vaccination and SARS-CoV-2 variants. The data were produced by immunoSEQ multiplex PCR, yet TCRdb's version contains in-frame clones alone and is incomplete. This table holds about 460,000 clones, about 88% found once. This sample comprised peripheral blood, obtained in a trial of Ad26.COV2.S vaccine versus placebo. Every receptor here comes from a person aged 18 to 59 who received the Ad26.COV2.S COVID-19 vaccine or a placebo. CDR3s include the opening cysteine and the closing phenylalanine or tryptophan. D genes are given only for firm matches. The listing skips clone size in some rows; elsewhere it reads once, few, many or a size class.

abundance: .
d_gene: .
j_gene: TRBJ2-7
v_gene: TRBV5-1
CDR3aa: CASSLGRVSYEQYF
CDR3nt: TGCGCCAGCAGCTTGGGACGCGTTTCCTACGAGCAGTACTTC

abundance: .
d_gene: .
j_gene: TRBJ2-5
v_gene: TRBV21-1
CDR3aa: CASSKKRTPQETQYF
CDR3nt: TGTGCCAGCAGCAAAAAACGGACTCCCCAAGAGACCCAGTACTTC

abundance: .
d_gene: .
j_gene: TRBJ1-5
v_gene: TRBV12-3/TRBV12-4
CDR3aa: CASSLIGLLHF
CDR3nt: TGTGCCAGCAGTTTAATAGGACTCTTACATTTT

abundance: .
d_gene: .
j_gene: TRBJ1-1
v_gene: TRBV3-1/TRBV3-2
CDR3aa: CASSQTGNTEAFF
CDR3nt: TGTGCCAGCAGCCAAACGGGGAACACTGAAGCTTTCTTT

abundance: .
d_gene: .
j_gene: TRBJ2-2
v_gene: TRBV7-8
CDR3aa: CASAASRDFTGELFF
CDR3nt: TGTGCCAGCGCTGCATCGAGAGACTTCACCGGGGAGCTGTTTTTT

abundance: .
d_gene: .
j_gene: TRBJ2-7
v_gene: TRBV30
CDR3aa: CAWRFGYEQYF
CDR3nt: TGTGCCTGGAGATTCGGCTACGAGCAGTACTTC

abundance: .
d_gene: .
j_gene: TRBJ1-6
v_gene: TRBV18
CDR3aa: CASSPNRRLDNSPLHF
CDR3nt: TGTGCCAGCTCACCAAATAGGCGGCTGGATAATTCACCCCTCCACTTT

abundance: .
d_gene: .
j_gene: TRBJ1-3
v_gene: TRBV11-2
CDR3aa: CASSLTHFSGNTIYF
CDR3nt: TGTGCCAGCAGCTTAACGCACTTCTCTGGAAACACCATATATTTT

abundance: .
d_gene: TRBD2
j_gene: TRBJ2-7
v_gene: TRBV7-8
CDR3aa: CASSFEGLAGRYEQYF
CDR3nt: TGTGCCAGCAGCTTCGAGGGACTAGCGGGACGCTACGAGCAGTACTTC

abundance: .
d_gene: .
j_gene: TRBJ2-6
v_gene: TRBV2
CDR3aa: CASSGRDEQGKGSGANVLTF
CDR3nt: TGTGCCAGCAGTGGGCGAGACGAACAGGGAAAAGGGTCTGGGGCCAACGTCCTGACTTTC

abundance: .
d_gene: .
j_gene: TRBJ2-6
v_gene: TRBV21-1
CDR3aa: CASSKGGASSGANVLTF
CDR3nt: TGTGCCAGCAGCAAAGGTGGCGCGAGCTCTGGGGCCAACGTCCTGACTTTC

abundance: .
d_gene: TRBD1
j_gene: TRBJ1-3
v_gene: TRBV3-1/TRBV3-2
CDR3aa: CASSQGGQTGNTIYF
CDR3nt: TGTGCCAGCAGCCAAGGGGGACAGACTGGAAACACCATATATTTT

abundance: .
d_gene: .
j_gene: TRBJ2-5
v_gene: TRBV9
CDR3aa: CASSVGGVPRGETQYF
CDR3nt: TGTGCCAGCAGCGTAGGGGGTGTCCCACGGGGGGAGACCCAGTACTTC

abundance: .
d_gene: TRBD2
j_gene: TRBJ2-3
v_gene: TRBV2
CDR3aa: CASRGTSGNTDTQYF
CDR3nt: TGTGCCAGCAGGGGCACTAGCGGGAACACAGATACGCAGTATTTT

abundance: once
d_gene: .
j_gene: TRBJ2-3
v_gene: TRBV6-5
CDR3aa: CASSSRRYTDTQYF
CDR3nt: TGTGCCAGCAGTTCCCGACGATACACAGATACGCAGTATTTT

abundance: .
d_gene: .
j_gene: TRBJ2-1
v_gene: TRBV5-8
CDR3aa: CASSFISEQFF
CDR3nt: TGTGCCAGCAGCTTTATAAGTGAGCAGTTCTTC

abundance: .
d_gene: .
j_gene: TRBJ1-5
v_gene: TRBV28
CDR3aa: CATTTWTNQPQHF
CDR3nt: TGTGCCACTACCACCTGGACGAATCAGCCCCAGCATTTT

abundance: .
d_gene: .
j_gene: TRBJ1-5
v_gene: TRBV6-6
CDR3aa: CASSYGPARKPQHF
CDR3nt: TGTGCCAGCAGTTACGGGCCAGCCCGGAAGCCCCAGCATTTT

abundance: .
d_gene: TRBD1
j_gene: TRBJ1-1
v_gene: TRBV3-1/TRBV3-2
CDR3aa: CASRRQGEAFF
CDR3nt: TGTGCCAGCAGACGACAGGGTGAAGCTTTCTTT

abundance: once
d_gene: TRBD1
j_gene: TRBJ1-2
v_gene: TRBV27
CDR3aa: CASRRRTGPRDYGYTF
CDR3nt: TGTGCCAGCAGGCGCCGGACAGGCCCCCGAGACTATGGCTACACCTTC

abundance: .
d_gene: TRBD2
j_gene: TRBJ2-2
v_gene: TRBV9
CDR3aa: CASSVAVLAGGGELFF
CDR3nt: TGTGCCAGCAGCGTAGCGGTGCTAGCGGGAGGCGGGGAGCTGTTTTTT

abundance: .
d_gene: .
j_gene: TRBJ1-1
v_gene: TRBV7-9
CDR3aa: CASSSGVLNTEAFF
CDR3nt: TGTGCCAGCAGCTCCGGGGTATTGAACACTGAAGCTTTCTTT

abundance: .
d_gene: TRBD2
j_gene: TRBJ2-1
v_gene: TRBV19
CDR3aa: CASSTELAGRLGEQFF
CDR3nt: TGTGCCAGTAGTACAGAACTAGCGGGGCGTCTCGGGGAGCAGTTCTTC

abundance: once
d_gene: .
j_gene: TRBJ2-6
v_gene: TRBV18
CDR3aa: CASSPLLLSGANVLTF
CDR3nt: TGTGCCAGCTCACCCCTATTACTCTCTGGGGCCAACGTCCTGACTTTC

abundance: .
d_gene: .
j_gene: TRBJ2-7
v_gene: TRBV19
CDR3aa: CASSTSTRGYEQYF
CDR3nt: TGTGCCAGTAGTACTTCGACAAGGGGCTACGAGCAGTACTTC

abundance: .
d_gene: .
j_gene: TRBJ2-1
v_gene: TRBV7-2
CDR3aa: CASLTGNPLGYNEQFF
CDR3nt: TGTGCCAGCCTGACAGGTAACCCCCTAGGGTACAATGAGCAGTTCTTC

abundance: .
d_gene: .
j_gene: TRBJ1-2
v_gene: TRBV27
CDR3aa: CASSPQGPYGYTF
CDR3nt: TGTGCCAGCAGTCCACAGGGACCCTATGGCTACACCTTC

abundance: .
d_gene: TRBD1
j_gene: TRBJ2-7
v_gene: TRBV10-3
CDR3aa: CAISELPAGQGRRHEQYF
CDR3nt: TGTGCCATCAGTGAACTTCCGGCGGGACAGGGAAGGAGGCACGAGCAGTACTTC

abundance: .
d_gene: .
j_gene: TRBJ1-5
v_gene: TRBV18
CDR3aa: CASSYTGRGNQPQHF
CDR3nt: TGTGCCAGCTCATATACAGGGAGGGGCAATCAGCCCCAGCATTTT

abundance: .
d_gene: .
j_gene: TRBJ1-5
v_gene: TRBV15
CDR3aa: CATSRSQSGRLNQPQHF
CDR3nt: TGTGCCACCAGCAGATCACAAAGCGGACGACTCAATCAGCCCCAGCATTTT

abundance: once
d_gene: TRBD1
j_gene: TRBJ1-2
v_gene: TRBV9
CDR3aa: CASSVDDRVEAYGYTF
CDR3nt: TGTGCCAGCAGCGTAGACGACAGGGTCGAGGCCTATGGCTACACCTTC

abundance: .
d_gene: .
j_gene: TRBJ2-1
v_gene: TRBV19
CDR3aa: CASSITQGLSNEQFF
CDR3nt: TGTGCCAGTAGTATAACTCAGGGGTTGAGTAATGAGCAGTTCTTC

abundance: once
d_gene: .
j_gene: TRBJ1-5
v_gene: TRBV28
CDR3aa: CASSWSGRGVGQPQHF
CDR3nt: TGTGCCAGCAGTTGGTCCGGTAGGGGCGTCGGTCAGCCCCAGCATTTT

abundance: .
d_gene: .
j_gene: TRBJ2-1
v_gene: TRBV11-1
CDR3aa: CASSWSLGNFYNEQFF
CDR3nt: TGTGCCAGCAGCTGGAGTCTAGGGAACTTCTACAATGAGCAGTTCTTC

abundance: .
d_gene: .
j_gene: TRBJ1-5
v_gene: TRBV4-2
CDR3aa: CASSQDPGGRPQPQHF
CDR3nt: TGTGCCAGCAGCCAAGACCCTGGGGGCAGACCTCAGCCCCAGCATTTT

abundance: .
d_gene: TRBD1
j_gene: TRBJ1-2
v_gene: TRBV28
CDR3aa: CASSPFLRTGGRYGYTF
CDR3nt: TGTGCCAGCAGCCCATTTCTTAGGACAGGGGGCAGGTATGGCTACACCTTC

abundance: .
d_gene: .
j_gene: TRBJ1-6
v_gene: TRBV7-9
CDR3aa: CASSRNNSPLHF
CDR3nt: TGTGCCAGCAGTAGGAATAATTCACCCCTCCACTTT